This TCR beta chain was documented in a study of CD8+ T cells in alopecia areata. Study context: Oral tofacitinib, 5 to 10 mg twice daily, was given in an open-label trial.

As to treatment: oral pan-JAK inhibitor, 5-10 mg twice daily. The researchers isolated CD4+ and CD8+ T cells from PBMCs by sorting. Germline CDR1 and CDR2: LNHNV and YYDKDF (reference sequence). This CDR3 region has 15 residues. Trimming took 5 bases from V and 0 from J; bases not matched to a gene: 3. Isolated RNA was reverse transcribed into cDNA used as the sequencing template. The repertoire was sequenced with immunoSEQ multiplex PCR; TCRdb's copy has only in-frame clones and lacks some. The sample consists of fewer than 250,000 clones, around 43% of them appearing once. As to this clone: Its antigen is unknown.

Findings of the study overall: For patients receiving tofacitinib, scalp clonality and expanded CD8+ clones among the top 100 significantly decreased.

This sequence joins TRBV15 and TRBJ2-7; 11 nucleotides agree with TRBD2. The sequence derives from a human donor with alopecia areata. Sequencing used CD4+ T cells sorted from blood, obtained at approximately week 36, from a patient treated with tofacitinib. CDR3: CATSGGTSGSYEQYF. As DNA, the CDR3 is TGTGCCACCAGCGGAGGGACTAGCGGCTCCTACGAGCAGTACTTC.